These 30 T cell receptor beta chains originate from one sample sequenced in a study of long-term antiretroviral therapy in people with HIV (dated by TCRdb to about 2022). The immunoSEQ hsTCRB v3.0 assay was used at survey level resolution to sequence the TRB variable region. TCRdb re-hosts the immuneACCESS table, in-frame sequences only. Its copies lack some clones; in the studies checked, an unresolved V gene accounts for under half of them, and the cause for the rest is not known. The sample profile shows more than 20,000 clones; roughly 80% of them were found once. Of the sample, roughly 3.7% is held by the ten largest clones. Sequencing was performed on unsorted PBMCs, taken approximately 4 years after starting antiretroviral therapy. These receptors all come from a man younger than 30 with HIV.

The V call is TRBV5-1, the J call TRBJ2-3; 11 bases fit TRBD1. Germline V gene lookup returns CDR1 SGHRS and CDR2 YFSETQ. Trimming cost V 4 bases and J 3 bases; bases outside gene matches: 7. This CDR3 is 16 amino acids long. CDR3 DNA sequence: TGCGCCAGCAGCCAAGGGACAGGGGGAGTGACAGATACGCAGTATTTT. The encoded protein is CASSQGTGGVTDTQYF.

The chain combines TRBV5-1 with TRBJ1-2, with TRBD1 matching over 7 bases. The CDR3 length is 13 residues. Germline-derived CDR1 and CDR2 are SGHRS and YFSETQ. V was pared by 3 bases and J by 13 bases, with 12 bases of the junction left unmatched. CDR3 residues: CASSSSDRSAFTF. For the CDR3, the DNA is TGCGCCAGCAGCTCCTCGGACAGGTCGGCGTTCACCTTC.

The chain combines TRBV14 with TRBJ1-1; no reliable D call. Trimming stripped 4 bases from V and 0 bases from J, with 6 bases between. The germline CDR1 and CDR2 sequences are SGHDN and FVKESK. The CDR3 extends over 13 amino acids. The CDR3 nucleotides are TGTGCCAGCAGCCCATTAATGAACACTGAAGCTTTCTTT. Encoded protein: CASSPLMNTEAFF.

The chain couples TRBV6-1 to TRBJ1-1; D may be TRBD1 (5 bases). The CDR3 length is 13 residues. In germline, CDR1 is MNHNS, CDR2 SASEGT. Trimming pared 6 bases from V and 1 base from J, leaving 9 bases between. The CDR3 region is CASRTTANTEAFF. For the CDR3, the DNA is TGTGCCAGCAGGACGACAGCGAACACTGAAGCTTTCTTT.

The chain uses TRBV10-2 and TRBJ2-4, with D tentatively TRBD1 (5 bases). Germline V gives CDR1 WSHSY, CDR2 SAAADI. V shed 4 bases and J shed 4 bases, with 11 bases lying between them. This CDR3 has 14 residues. CDR3 in DNA: TGCGCCAGCAGTGTAAGGCAGGGTAAAAACATTCAGTACTTC. Protein: CASSVRQGKNIQYF.

V usage is TRBV6-1 and J usage is TRBJ2-7, with D unresolved. The CDR3 totals 15 residues. The germline V gene has CDR1 MNHNS and CDR2 SASEGT. The V end was cut by 1 base, the J end by 2 bases, with 12 bases between. This CDR3 is CASSEGPGSTYEQYF. The CDR3 region has the DNA TGTGCCAGCAGTGAAGGGCCCGGCAGTACCTACGAGCAGTACTTC.

This rearrangement joins TRBV27 to TRBJ2-1; D unresolved. Germline-derived CDR1 and CDR2 are MNHEY and SMNVEV (reference sequence). This CDR3 comprises 14 residues. Trimming removed 6 bases from V and 4 bases from J, with 13 bases in between. CDR3 sequence reads: CASSKTMGYNEQFF. DNA for the CDR3: TGTGCCAGCAGCAAAACTATGGGATACAATGAGCAGTTCTTC.

This sequence joins TRBV15 and TRBJ2-3, with 8 bases fitting TRBD2. The CDR3 length is 15 residues. CDR1 is LNHNV and CDR2 is YYDKDF in the germline V gene (reference sequence). V lost 1 base and J lost 5; bases outside the gene matches: 5. CDR3 sequence: CATSRGQAGEDTQYF. DNA for the CDR3: TGTGCCACCAGCAGAGGACAAGCGGGGGAAGATACGCAGTATTTT.

This chain joins TRBV18 and TRBJ2-3; 7 nucleotides match TRBD2. The V and J ends lost 1 base and 8 bases, in that order; junction bases with no gene match: 9. CDR3 size: 15 residues. Germline CDR1 KGHSH, CDR2 LQKENI. CDR3 sequence (DNA): TGTGCCAGCTCACCACAGGGTAGCGCTAGCGGTACGCAGTATTTT. This encodes CASSPQGSASGTQYF.

This sequence joins TRBV7-9 and TRBJ2-5, with D possibly TRBD1 on 6 matching bases. CDR1 is SEHNR, CDR2 FQNEAQ, per germline (reference sequence). The CDR3 extends over 15 amino acids. Trimming pared 5 bases from V and 3 bases from J, leaving 16 bases between. The CDR3 coding sequence is TGTGCCAGCAGCGCGATCAGTTGGACAGAAGAGACCCAGTACTTC. Protein: CASSAISWTEETQYF.

This clone occurred a few times. The J gene is TRBJ1-5, the V gene TRBV28, with D possibly being TRBD1 (5 bases). With 7 bases removed from V and 9 bases from J, the gap between germline ends came to 16 bases. Germline CDR1 and CDR2: MDHEN and SYDVKM. This CDR3 contains 13 residues. CDR3 coding DNA: TGTGCCAGCAATTGGGGCCCCACGGCGCCCCAGCATTTT. As protein: CASNWGPTAPQHF.

The gene calls are TRBV7-9 and TRBJ1-5; D is perhaps TRBD1 (6 bases). Trimming shortened V by 4 bases and J by 5 bases, and 9 bases separated the two germline ends. CDR3 size: 13 residues. CDR1 and CDR2 from the germline V gene are SEHNR and FQNEAQ (reference sequence). The CDR3 sequence: CASSWAGDQPQHF. CDR3 DNA sequence: TGTGCCAGCAGCTGGGCAGGGGATCAGCCCCAGCATTTT.

The V call is TRBV5-1, the J call TRBJ1-2, with D possibly TRBD1 on 5 matching bases. Trimming removed 5 bases at V and 0 bases at J, with 17 bases between. Germline V gene lookup returns CDR1 SGHRS and CDR2 YFSETQ. This CDR3 is built from 16 residues. The CDR3, as DNA: TGCGCCAGCAGACGTGGGACCCATCGATCTAACTATGGCTACACCTTC. Translated, it gives CASRRGTHRSNYGYTF.

The genes are TRBV19 and TRBJ2-3; 8 bases are a match to TRBD2. This CDR3 has 16 amino acids. Germline V lookup: CDR1 LNHDA, CDR2 SQIVND (reference sequence). Trimming cost V 5 bases and J 6 bases; bases outside gene matches: 13. The chain's CDR3 is CASSHLLAASADTQYF. The CDR3 coding sequence is TGTGCCAGTAGTCATTTACTAGCGGCTTCTGCTGATACGCAGTATTTT. Drawing the rest from reference TRBV19 and TRBJ2-3, the complete variable domain is DGGITQSPKYLFRKEGQNVTLSCEQNLNHDAMYWYRQDPGQGLRLIYYSQIVNDFQKGDIAEGYSVSREKKESFPLTVTSAQKNPTAFYLCASSHLLAASADTQYFGPGTRLTVL.

The chain couples TRBV10-1 to TRBJ2-2, with 7 bases matching TRBD1. Germline-derived CDR1 and CDR2 are WNHNN and SYGVQD (reference sequence). This CDR3 is 18 amino acids long. V dropped 3 bases and J dropped 5; count of bases not matched to a gene: 15. In nucleotides, the CDR3 is TGCGCCAGCAGTGATGCACAGGGGATCCCCCCGAGGACCGGGGAGCTGTTTTTT. Its protein is CASSDAQGIPPRTGELFF.

V and J are TRBV2 and TRBJ2-2; the D gene is possibly TRBD2 (5 bases). The CDR3 length is 16 residues. Per the germline V gene, CDR1 is SNHLY and CDR2 is FYNNEI. Trimming stripped 8 bases from V and 0 bases from J, with 16 bases between. DNA of the CDR3: TGTGCCAGCTTGGGAGTGACGGGGACGAACACCGGGGAGCTGTTTTTT. Its translation is CASLGVTGTNTGELFF.

V and J are TRBV28 and TRBJ1-2; the D is unclear. V lost 11 bases and J 2 bases, leaving 21 bases between the germline ends. The germline V gene encodes CDR1 MDHEN and CDR2 SYDVKM. The CDR3 length is 15 residues. The CDR3 nucleotides read TGTGCCGCGAACGGGCAGGTCCTCCAGAACTATGGCTACACCTTC. This gives the protein CAANGQVLQNYGYTF.

This sequence joins TRBV28 and TRBJ1-1; no clear D. Trimming removed 6 bases at V and 8 bases at J, with 19 bases between. Germline CDR1 reads MDHEN; CDR2 reads SYDVKM. CDR3 length equals 14 residues. The CDR3 DNA reads as TGTGCCAGCAGAAACTCACCCCTGGCGGACGAAGCTTTCTTT. This encodes CASRNSPLADEAFF.

The rearrangement uses TRBV4-1 and TRBJ1-2; D may be TRBD1 (6 bases). The CDR3 totals 13 residues. Germline lookup yields CDR1 MGHRA and CDR2 YSYEKL. V lost 2 bases, J lost 7 bases, and 11 bases lay in between. For the CDR3, the DNA is TGCGCCAGCAGCCAACAAGGACAGTCTGGCTACACCTTC. Translation: CASSQQGQSGYTF.

The chain couples TRBV19 to TRBJ2-3; D unresolved. V was cut by 3 bases and J by 2 bases, with 3 bases left in between. The CDR3 runs 12 residues. Germline V gene lookup returns CDR1 LNHDA and CDR2 SQIVND (reference sequence). The CDR3 DNA follows: TGTGCCAGTAGTATCCTCACAGATACGCAGTATTTT. Its protein is CASSILTDTQYF.

The CDR3 bases are TGTGCCAGCAGACCAGACAGTTATATGAACACTGAAGCTTTCTTT. Translation: CASRPDSYMNTEAFF. The chain joins TRBV27 to TRBJ1-1; a weak D match, TRBD1 (5 bases). Germline V gene sequence: CDR1 MNHEY, CDR2 SMNVEV (reference sequence). The length of the CDR3 is 15 residues. Trimming shortened V by 6 bases and J by 0 bases, and 14 bases separated the two germline ends.

CDR3 residues: CASSPAWNTGELFF. DNA of the CDR3: TGTGCCAGCAGTCCCGCATGGAACACCGGGGAGCTGTTTTTT. The chain joins TRBV27 to TRBJ2-2; D not resolved. Germline V lookup: CDR1 MNHEY, CDR2 SMNVEV (reference sequence). The CDR3 extends over 14 amino acids. Between the trimmed V and J ends, which lost 5 bases and 1 base, there was a span of 8 bases.

In its sample, this clone was seen once. The chain employs TRBV7-8 and TRBJ1-2, with TRBD1 as a possible D gene (6 bases). V was shortened by 5 bases and J by 7 bases, with 17 bases between the two germline ends. Germline values: CDR1 SGHVS, CDR2 FQNEAQ. The CDR3 is made up of 14 amino acids. The CDR3, as DNA: TGTGCCAGCAGCCAAGGAGGACAGTTTAGTGGCTACACCTTC. It codes for CASSQGGQFSGYTF.

The chain has TRBV27 and TRBJ2-3, with 11 bases matching TRBD2. J was trimmed by 2 bases and V by 6 bases; bases with no gene match: 4. The CDR3 sequence is 15 residues long. Germline assignment: CDR1 MNHEY and CDR2 SMNVEV (reference sequence). CDR3 residues: CASRQLAGDTDTQYF. In DNA, the CDR3 is TGTGCCAGCAGGCAACTAGCGGGGGACACAGATACGCAGTATTTT.

V and J are TRBV2 and TRBJ1-5; 11 bases are a match to TRBD1. Germline loops: CDR1 SNHLY, CDR2 FYNNEI. J was trimmed by 4 bases and V by 6 bases; bases with no gene match: 5. This CDR3 has 15 amino acids. CDR3 region: CASRPGQGENQPQHF. As DNA, the CDR3 is TGTGCCAGCAGACCGGGACAGGGGGAAAATCAGCCCCAGCATTTT. Full variable domain (outside the CDR3, taken from reference TRBV2 and TRBJ1-5): EPEVTQTPSHQVTQMGQEVILRCVPISNHLYFYWYRQILGQKVEFLVSFYNNEISEKSEIFDDQFSVERPDGSNFTLKIRSTKLEDSAMYFCASRPGQGENQPQHFGDGTRLSIL.

V usage is TRBV18 and J usage is TRBJ1-2; a possible D gene is TRBD1 (5 bases). The V end was cut by 3 bases, the J end by 2 bases, with 10 bases between. In germline, CDR1 is KGHSH, CDR2 LQKENI. The CDR3 sequence is 14 residues long. The CDR3 nucleotides are TGTGCCAGCTCACCTCAGGGTCACAACTATGGCTACACCTTC. Residues: CASSPQGHNYGYTF.

The chain uses TRBV5-1 and TRBJ1-1, with D perhaps matching TRBD1 (5 bases). V lost 3 bases and J lost 5, with 14 bases in between. Looked up from germline, CDR1 is SGHRS and CDR2 is YFSETQ. CDR3 size: 14 residues. The CDR3 here is CASSYIQGETEAFF. Here the CDR3 DNA reads TGCGCCAGCAGCTATATCCAGGGAGAAACTGAAGCTTTCTTT. Variable domain in full (rest from reference TRBV5-1 and TRBJ1-1): KAGVTQTPRYLIKTRGQQVTLSCSPISGHRSVSWYQQTPGQGLQFLFEYFSETQRNKGNFPGRFSGRQFSNSRSEMNVSTLELGDSALYLCASSYIQGETEAFFGQGTRLTVV.

The CDR3 protein is CASSPVGVPSVTDTQYF. The CDR3 nucleotides are TGTGCCAGCAGCCCGGTAGGGGTTCCTAGCGTCACAGATACGCAGTATTTT. This chain uses TRBV6-4 with TRBJ2-3; TRBD2 is a possible D gene (6 bases). CDR1 MRHNA and CDR2 SNTAGT come from the germline V gene. V was shortened by 6 bases and J by 2 bases, with 21 bases between the two germline ends. The CDR3 spans 17 residues.

This sequence joins TRBV15 and TRBJ1-1, with D perhaps matching TRBD1 (5 bases). The germline V and J ends were trimmed by 1 base and 0 bases, with 18 bases remaining between them. This CDR3 has 18 residues. Germline assignment: CDR1 LNHNV and CDR2 YYDKDF (reference sequence). The CDR3 reads CATSRGGLRGGMNTEAFF. The CDR3, as DNA: TGTGCCACCAGCAGAGGGGGACTCCGGGGAGGCATGAACACTGAAGCTTTCTTT.

V usage is TRBV30 and J usage is TRBJ1-1, with D perhaps TRBD1 (5 bases). Germline V gene lookup returns CDR1 GTSNPN and CDR2 SVGIG (reference sequence). The CDR3 consists of 14 residues. V lost 0 bases to trimming and J lost 3 bases, with 11 bases between them. CDR3 sequence: CAWSVDSYHTEAFF. The CDR3 DNA follows: TGTGCCTGGAGTGTTGACAGTTACCACACTGAAGCTTTCTTT. Full variable domain (rest looked up from reference TRBV30 and TRBJ1-1): SQTIHQWPATLVQPVGSPLSLECTVEGTSNPNLYWYRQAAGRGLQLLFYSVGIGQISSEVPQNLSASRPQDRQFILSSKKLLLSDSGFYLCAWSVDSYHTEAFFGQGTRLTVV.